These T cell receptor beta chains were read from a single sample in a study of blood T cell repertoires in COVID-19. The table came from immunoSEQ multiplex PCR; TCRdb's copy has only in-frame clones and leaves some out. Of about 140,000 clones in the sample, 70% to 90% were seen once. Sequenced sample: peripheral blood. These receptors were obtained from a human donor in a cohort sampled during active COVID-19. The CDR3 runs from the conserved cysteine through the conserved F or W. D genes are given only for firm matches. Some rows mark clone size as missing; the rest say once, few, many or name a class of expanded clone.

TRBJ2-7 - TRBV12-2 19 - TGTGCAAGTCGCTTAGTACTCGTTACAAGGGGGGGGAGCTCCTACGAGCAGTACTTC CASRLVLVTRGGSSYEQYF
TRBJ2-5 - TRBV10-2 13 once TGCGCCAGCAAGGGAGGGGGGATGGAGACCCAGTACTTC CASKGGGMETQYF
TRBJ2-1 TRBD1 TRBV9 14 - TGTGCCAGCAGCGGCCGGGACAGGGCTGATGAGCAGTTCTTC CASSGRDRADEQFF
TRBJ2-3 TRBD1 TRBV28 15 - TGTGCCAGCAGTTTAGGTGGGACAGGCACAGATACGCAGTATTTT CASSLGGTGTDTQYF
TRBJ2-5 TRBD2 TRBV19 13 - TGTGCCAGTAGTATCGGGGGGTATGAGACCCAGTACTTC CASSIGGYETQYF
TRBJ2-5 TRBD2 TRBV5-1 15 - TGCGCCAGCAGCTCTAGCGGGAGGGCAGGGGAGACCCAGTACTTC CASSSSGRAGETQYF
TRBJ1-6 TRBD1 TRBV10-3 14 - TGTGCCATCCAGGAGCAGGGGGCAAGATCACCCCTCCACTTT CAIQEQGARSPLHF
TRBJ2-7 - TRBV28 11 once TGTGCCAGCAGTTTAGGACAGAGACAGTACTTC CASSLGQRQYF
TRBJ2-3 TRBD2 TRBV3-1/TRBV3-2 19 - TGTGCCAGCAGCCAAGAATTGAGCGGGGGGGCCGTTGGCACAGATACGCAGTATTTT CASSQELSGGAVGTDTQYF
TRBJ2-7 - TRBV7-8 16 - TGTGCCAGCAGCTTAAGCCCCGACAGGAGATCCTACGAGCAGTACTTC CASSLSPDRRSYEQYF
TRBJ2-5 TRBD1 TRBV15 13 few TGTGCCACCAGCAGAGGGGACAGGTCGACCCAGTACTTC CATSRGDRSTQYF
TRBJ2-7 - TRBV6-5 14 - TGTGCCAGCAGTTCGTCCAGGGGAGCCTACGAGCAGTACTTC CASSSSRGAYEQYF
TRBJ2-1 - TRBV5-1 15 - TGCGCCAGCAGCCCCCCTTTCGACAGCAACAATGAGCAGTTCTTC CASSPPFDSNNEQFF
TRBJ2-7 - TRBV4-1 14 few TGCGCCAGCAGCCAGCCGACAGCCTCCTACGAGCAGTACTTC CASSQPTASYEQYF
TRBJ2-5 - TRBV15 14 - TGTGCCACCAGCAGAGACTTCGAGGGCGAGACCCAGTACTTC CATSRDFEGETQYF
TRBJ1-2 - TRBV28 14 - TGTGCCAGCAGTTCGGTTAGCCTGCGAGGGGGCTACACCTTC CASSSVSLRGGYTF
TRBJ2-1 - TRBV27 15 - TGTGCCAGCAGTTTATCTGTAGGCAGGAACAATGAGCAGTTCTTC CASSLSVGRNNEQFF
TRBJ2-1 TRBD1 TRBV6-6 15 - TGTGCCAGCAGTTATGCCGGGACAGGGGGCAATGAGCAGTTCTTC CASSYAGTGGNEQFF
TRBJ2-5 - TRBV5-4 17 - TGTGCCAGCAGCTTGGATAGCTCGGGACCGGAGGGAGAGACCCAGTACTTC CASSLDSSGPEGETQYF
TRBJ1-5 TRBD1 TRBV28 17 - TGTGCCAGCAGTTTACTAAACAGGGGGCTGGGCAATCAGCCCCAGCATTTT CASSLLNRGLGNQPQHF
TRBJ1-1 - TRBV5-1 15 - TGCGCCAGCAGCTTGGTAGACACTCTCTCAAGTGAAGCTTTCTTT CASSLVDTLSSEAFF
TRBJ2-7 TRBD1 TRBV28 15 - TGTGCCAGCAGTTCGCCGGGACAGGGGGGTATCGAGCAGTACTTC CASSSPGQGGIEQYF
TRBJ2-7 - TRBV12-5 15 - TGTGCTAGTGGTTTAAGTGAGGAGTTCCCCTACGAGCAGTACTTC CASGLSEEFPYEQYF
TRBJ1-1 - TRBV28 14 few TGTGCCAGCACCTTGGGGGGATTGAACACTGAAGCTTTCTTT CASTLGGLNTEAFF
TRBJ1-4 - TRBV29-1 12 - TGCAGCGTTGGCAGGCCTAATGAAAAACTGTTTTTT CSVGRPNEKLFF
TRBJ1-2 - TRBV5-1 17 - TGCGCCAGCAGCCCTACAACCGGGAGGGAGCCTAACTATGGCTACACCTTC CASSPTTGREPNYGYTF
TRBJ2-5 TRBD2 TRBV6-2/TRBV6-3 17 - TGTGCCAGCAGTTACTCACGGACTAGCGGGCCCCAAGAGACCCAGTACTTC CASSYSRTSGPQETQYF
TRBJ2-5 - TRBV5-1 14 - TGCGCCAGCAGCTTGGCCCACGGGAAAGAGACCCAGTACTTC CASSLAHGKETQYF
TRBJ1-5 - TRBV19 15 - TGTGCCAGTAGTATCCAGGGGCCGGGGAATCAGCCCCAGCATTTT CASSIQGPGNQPQHF
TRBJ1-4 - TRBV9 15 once TGTGCCAGCAGCCCCCGGGGATTACGAAATGAAAAACTGTTTTTT CASSPRGLRNEKLFF
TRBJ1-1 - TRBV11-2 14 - TGTGCCAGCAGCTTAGGACAGCAGAACACTGAAGCTTTCTTT CASSLGQQNTEAFF
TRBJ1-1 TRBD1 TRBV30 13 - TGTGCCTGGAAGAGACAGGGGGGAACTGAAGCTTTCTTT CAWKRQGGTEAFF
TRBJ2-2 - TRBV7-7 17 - TGTGCCAGCAGCTTAAACCCCAATACGAGGGCCACCGGGGAGCTGTTTTTT CASSLNPNTRATGELFF
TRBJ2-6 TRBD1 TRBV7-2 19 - TGTGCCAGCAGCGAGGATGGGACAGAGTCCCCCTCTGGGGCCAACGTCCTGACTTTC CASSEDGTESPSGANVLTF
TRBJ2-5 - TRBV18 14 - TGTGCCAGCTCACCACGGGCAGGGGAAGAGACCCAGTACTTC CASSPRAGEETQYF
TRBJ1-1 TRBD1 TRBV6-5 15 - TGTGCCAGCAGTCAGCACCAGGGGGCGGTGTCTGAAGCTTTCTTT CASSQHQGAVSEAFF
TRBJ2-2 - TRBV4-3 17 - TGCGCCAGCAGCCAAGATAGAAGTCCGGGTAACACCGGGGAGCTGTTTTTT CASSQDRSPGNTGELFF
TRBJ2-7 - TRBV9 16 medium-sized TGTGCCAGCAGCGAGTCGCAAGACGGCCAGAGGTACGAGCAGTACTTC CASSESQDGQRYEQYF
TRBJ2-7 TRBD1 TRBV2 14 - TGTGCCAGCAGTGATGGGACAGGGCCCTACGAGCAGTACTTC CASSDGTGPYEQYF
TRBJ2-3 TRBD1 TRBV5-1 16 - TGCGCCAGCAGCTTGATGGGACAGGGATCCACAGATACGCAGTATTTT CASSLMGQGSTDTQYF
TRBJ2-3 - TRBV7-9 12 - TGTGCCAGCAGCTTATTCTCAGATACGCAGTATTTT CASSLFSDTQYF
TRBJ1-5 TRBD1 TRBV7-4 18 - TGTGCCAGCAGCTTAGGTTCCGACAGGGATTATAGCAATCAGCCCCAGCATTTT CASSLGSDRDYSNQPQHF
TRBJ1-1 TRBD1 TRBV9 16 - TGTGCCAGCAGCATCGGGACAGGGGGCGTCATCACTGAAGCTTTCTTT CASSIGTGGVITEAFF
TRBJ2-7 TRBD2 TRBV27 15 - TGTGCCAGCAGTAGTACCGGGACTAGGACCTACGAGCAGTACTTC CASSSTGTRTYEQYF
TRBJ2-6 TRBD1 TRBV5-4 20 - TGTGCCAGCAGCCTCTATACCAGGGGGCTCCGCTACTCTGGGGCCAACGTCCTGACTTTC CASSLYTRGLRYSGANVLTF
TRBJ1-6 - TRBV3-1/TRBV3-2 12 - TGTGCCAGCAGCCCCGGTTTGTCACCCCTCCACTTT CASSPGLSPLHF
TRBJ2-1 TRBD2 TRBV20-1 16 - TGCAGTGCTAGTTCTAGCGGACTAACCCCATACAATGAGCAGTTCTTC CSASSSGLTPYNEQFF
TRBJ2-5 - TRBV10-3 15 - TGTGCCATCAGTGATGGCGGGGATCTTGGTGAGACCCAGTACTTC CAISDGGDLGETQYF
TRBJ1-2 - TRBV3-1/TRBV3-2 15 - TGTGCCAGCAGCCAAGATTGGACACCCCGATCGGGCTACACCTTC CASSQDWTPRSGYTF
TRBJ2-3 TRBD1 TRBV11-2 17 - TGTGCCAGCAGCAGATGGGAAACAGGGGTCGACACAGATACGCAGTATTTT CASSRWETGVDTDTQYF
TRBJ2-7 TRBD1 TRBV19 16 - TGTGCCAGTAGTATTCGATCTGGACAGGGCGTGTTCGAGCAGTACTTC CASSIRSGQGVFEQYF
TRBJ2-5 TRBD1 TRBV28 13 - TGTGCCACCACGGACAGGGCGAAGGAGACCCAGTACTTC CATTDRAKETQYF
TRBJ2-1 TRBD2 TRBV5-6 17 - TGTGCCAGCAGCCCTCGACTAGCGGGAGTGTCCTACAATGAGCAGTTCTTC CASSPRLAGVSYNEQFF